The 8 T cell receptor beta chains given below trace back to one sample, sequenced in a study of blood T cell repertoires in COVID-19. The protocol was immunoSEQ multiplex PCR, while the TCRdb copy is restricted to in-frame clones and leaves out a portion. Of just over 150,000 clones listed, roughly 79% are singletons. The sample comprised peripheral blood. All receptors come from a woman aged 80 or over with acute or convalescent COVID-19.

For the CDR3, the DNA is TGTGCCAGTAGTCCTCTGACGGGGAGGTCTACGGCCTACGAGCAGTACTTC. Protein: CASSPLTGRSTAYEQYF. This chain joins TRBV19 and TRBJ2-7; D might be TRBD2 (6 bases). This CDR3 has 17 residues. V was clipped by 5 bases and J by 2 bases, with 22 bases between them. The V gene's germline CDR1 is LNHDA and CDR2 SQIVND (reference sequence).

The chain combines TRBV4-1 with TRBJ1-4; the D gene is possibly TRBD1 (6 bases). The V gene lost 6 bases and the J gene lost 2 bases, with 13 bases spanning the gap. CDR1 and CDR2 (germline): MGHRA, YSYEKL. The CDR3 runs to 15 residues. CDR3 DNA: TGCGCCAGCAGAGGGGGGGATACCACTAATGAAAAACTGTTTTTT. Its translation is CASRGGDTTNEKLFF.

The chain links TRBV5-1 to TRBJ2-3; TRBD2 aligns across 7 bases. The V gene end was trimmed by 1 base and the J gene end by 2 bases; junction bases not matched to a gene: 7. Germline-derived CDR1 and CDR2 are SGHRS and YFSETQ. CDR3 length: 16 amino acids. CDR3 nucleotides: TGCGCCAGCAGCTTGTCCTTAGCGGGTTCCACAGATACGCAGTATTTT. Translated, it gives CASSLSLAGSTDTQYF. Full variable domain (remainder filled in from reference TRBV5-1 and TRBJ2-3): KAGVTQTPRYLIKTRGQQVTLSCSPISGHRSVSWYQQTPGQGLQFLFEYFSETQRNKGNFPGRFSGRQFSNSRSEMNVSTLELGDSALYLCASSLSLAGSTDTQYFGPGTRLTVL.

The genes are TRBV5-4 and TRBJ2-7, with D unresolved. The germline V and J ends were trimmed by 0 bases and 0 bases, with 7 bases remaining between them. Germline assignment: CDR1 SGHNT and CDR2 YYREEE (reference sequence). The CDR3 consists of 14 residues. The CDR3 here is CASSLGSSSYEQYF. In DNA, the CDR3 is TGTGCCAGCAGCTTGGGGTCGAGCTCCTACGAGCAGTACTTC.

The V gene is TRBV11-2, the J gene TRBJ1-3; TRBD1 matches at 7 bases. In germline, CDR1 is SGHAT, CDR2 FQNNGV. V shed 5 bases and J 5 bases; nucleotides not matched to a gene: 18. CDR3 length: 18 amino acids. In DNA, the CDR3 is TGTGCCAGCAGCGCAATAATGAAGACAGGGAAATACCGAAACACCATATATTTT. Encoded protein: CASSAIMKTGKYRNTIYF. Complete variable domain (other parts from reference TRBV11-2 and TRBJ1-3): EAGVAQSPRYKIIEKRQSVAFWCNPISGHATLYWYQQILGQGPKLLIQFQNNGVVDDSQLPKDRFSAERLKGVDSTLKIQPAKLEDSAVYLCASSAIMKTGKYRNTIYFGEGSWLTVV.

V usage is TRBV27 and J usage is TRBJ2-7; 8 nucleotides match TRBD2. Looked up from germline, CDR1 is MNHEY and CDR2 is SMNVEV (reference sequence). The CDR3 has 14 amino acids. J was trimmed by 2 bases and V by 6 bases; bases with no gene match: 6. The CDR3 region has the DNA TGTGCCAGCAGACCGGGACTAGTGGCCTACGAGCAGTACTTC. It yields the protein CASRPGLVAYEQYF.

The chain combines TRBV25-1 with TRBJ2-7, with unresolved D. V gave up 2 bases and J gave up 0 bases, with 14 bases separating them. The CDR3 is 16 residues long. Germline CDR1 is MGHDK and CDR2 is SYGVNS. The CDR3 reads CASSERWAVSSYEQYF. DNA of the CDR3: TGTGCCAGCAGTGAACGTTGGGCAGTCAGCTCCTACGAGCAGTACTTC.

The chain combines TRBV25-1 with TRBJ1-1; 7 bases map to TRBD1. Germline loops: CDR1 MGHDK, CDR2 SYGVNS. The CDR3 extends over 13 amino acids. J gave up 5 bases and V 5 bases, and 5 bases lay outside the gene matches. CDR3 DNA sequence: TGTGCCAGCAGTAAGACAGGGCGGACTGAAGCTTTCTTT. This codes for CASSKTGRTEAFF.